These 20 T cell receptor beta chains came from one sample sequenced in a study of response to subunit inactivated influenza vaccine. TCRdb passed the RT-PCR reads through MiXCR, listing each CDR3 protein once. The profile shows more than 400,000 distinct CDR3 sequences, 6.5% to 8% of them singletons. Sequenced material: PBMCs from blood, taken approximately 25 months after vaccination. These receptors were collected from a man aged 45-69 years who received an inactivated influenza vaccine.

This clonotype was seen ten or more times. The genes are TRBV20-1 and TRBJ2-5; tentative D call: TRBD1 (5 bases). With 2 bases removed from V and 5 bases from J, the gap between germline ends came to 9 bases. The CDR3 length is 12 residues. Germline V CDR1 and CDR2: DFQATT, SNEGSKA (reference sequence). The CDR3 loop reads CSARFRAETQYF. The CDR3 DNA follows: TGCAGTGCTAGATTCAGGGCTGAGACCCAGTACTTC.

A few counts support this clonotype. The V and J genes are TRBV28 and TRBJ2-5; D not resolved. This CDR3 is built from 11 residues. Germline CDR1 reads MDHEN; CDR2 reads SYDVKM. V lost 4 bases and J lost 6, with 6 bases in between. CDR3 region: CASSSTKTQYF. The CDR3 DNA reads TGTGCCAGCAGTTCAACTAAGACCCAGTACTTC.

This clonotype was recorded only once. The rearrangement links TRBV6-2 or TRBV6-3 to TRBJ2-4; no reliable D call. This CDR3 spans 16 amino acids. Germline-derived CDR1 and CDR2 are MNHEY and SVGEGT. V was cut by 4 bases and J by 0 bases, with 13 bases left in between. The CDR3 DNA is TGTGCCAGCAGTTTCGGGCCAGCCATAGCCAAAAACATTCAGTACTTC. It encodes CASSFGPAIAKNIQYF.

The chain recombines TRBV6-1 with TRBJ2-7, with D perhaps matching TRBD1 (5 bases). V lost 4 bases to trimming and J lost 6 bases, with 10 bases between them. CDR1 and CDR2 from the germline V gene are MNHNS and SASEGT. The CDR3 runs to 12 residues. The CDR3 sequence: CASSGSGIEQYF. The CDR3 DNA reads as TGTGCCAGCAGTGGGTCAGGGATCGAGCAGTACTTC.

The chain links TRBV20-1 to TRBJ2-5, with D tentatively TRBD2 (6 bases). The germline gives CDR1 DFQATT, CDR2 SNEGSKA (reference sequence). The length of the CDR3 is 12 residues. Trimming cost V 3 bases and J 2 bases, with 7 bases left between them. CDR3: CSASGLQETQYF. The CDR3, as DNA: TGCAGTGCTAGCGGACTACAAGAGACCCAGTACTTC.

This chain links TRBV28 with TRBJ2-1; TRBD1 aligns across 7 bases. This CDR3 comprises 14 residues. Looked up from germline, CDR1 is MDHEN and CDR2 is SYDVKM. After removal of 5 bases from V and 7 bases from J, the junction contained 8 bases not matched to a gene. This chain's CDR3 is CASSVTGYWNEQFF. CDR3 in DNA: TGTGCCAGCAGTGTGACAGGGTATTGGAATGAGCAGTTCTTC.

The CDR3 loop reads CASSLAGFADTQYF. CDR3 nucleotides: TGTGCCAGCAGCTTAGCAGGGTTCGCAGATACGCAGTATTTT. The rearrangement joins TRBV7-2 to TRBJ2-3; D ambiguous. Germline lookup yields CDR1 SGHTA and CDR2 FQGNSA. The CDR3 contains 14 residues. V lost 0 bases, J lost 4 bases, and 8 bases lay in between.

Only a few counts were recorded for this clonotype. J is TRBJ2-1 and V is TRBV27; 10 bases agree with TRBD2. The trim removed 2 bases at V and 4 bases at J, leaving 5 bases unmatched. The CDR3 runs 16 residues. Germline values: CDR1 MNHEY, CDR2 SMNVEV (reference sequence). The CDR3, as DNA: TGTGCCAGCAGTTTACTTCTACTAGCGGGGTACAATGAGCAGTTCTTC. It yields the protein CASSLLLLAGYNEQFF.

This clonotype has at least ten counts. V usage is TRBV7-8 and J usage is TRBJ1-5, with unresolved D. This CDR3 region has 16 residues. Germline V gives CDR1 SGHVS, CDR2 FQNEAQ. V lost 0 bases, J lost 4 bases, and 13 bases lay in between. For the CDR3, the DNA is TGTGCCAGCAGCTTAGCCTACGTGCGGGGAAATCAGCCCCAGCATTTT. This gives the protein CASSLAYVRGNQPQHF.

Ten or more counts support this clonotype. This chain links TRBV9 with TRBJ1-1; D is ambiguous. V shed 0 bases and J shed 6 bases, with 9 bases lying between them. CDR3 length equals 13 residues. Germline CDR1 reads SGDLS; CDR2 reads YYNGEE. CDR3 in DNA: TGTGCCAGCAGCGTAGATCAGGATTCTGAAGCTTTCTTT. Its protein product is CASSVDQDSEAFF.

This clonotype was recorded at least ten times. The chain carries TRBV4-3 and TRBJ2-4, with D unclear. This CDR3 contains 17 residues. Trimming shortened V by 1 base and J by 0 bases, and 13 bases separated the two germline ends. CDR1 is LGHNA and CDR2 is YSLEER in the germline V gene. The CDR3 nucleotides read TGCGCCAGCAGCCAAGGGAGAGAAGGGCTAGCCAAAAACATTCAGTACTTC. Protein: CASSQGREGLAKNIQYF.

This clonotype was detected many times. The CDR3 DNA reads TGTGCTAGTGGTTTGACCCAACAGGGGAGAGGTGAGCAGTTCTTC. Amino acids: CASGLTQQGRGEQFF. The gene calls are TRBV12-5 and TRBJ2-1, with 7 bases identical to TRBD1. CDR1 is LGHNT and CDR2 is FRNRAP in the germline V gene. Germline trimming cut 2 bases from V and 9 bases from J; bases unmatched to any gene: 10. The CDR3 runs 15 residues.

This clonotype was seen at least ten times. V gene TRBV10-2 combines with J gene TRBJ2-1, with 8 nucleotides matching TRBD1. The germline V gene encodes CDR1 WSHSY and CDR2 SAAADI. This CDR3 spans 15 amino acids. The junction had 6 bases not matched to a gene; V was cut back by 8 bases and J by 0 bases. The DNA of the CDR3 is TGCGCCAGCTATAAAACAGGGGGCTCCTACAATGAGCAGTTCTTC. Translated, it gives CASYKTGGSYNEQFF.

This rearrangement joins TRBV19 to TRBJ1-5, with TRBD1 as a possible D gene (5 bases). CDR1 and CDR2 from the germline V gene are LNHDA and SQIVND (reference sequence). V lost 7 bases, J lost 4 bases, and 14 bases lay in between. This CDR3 is built from 14 residues. The CDR3 protein is CASISQGFNQPQHF. Here the CDR3 DNA reads TGTGCCAGTATCAGTCAGGGTTTTAATCAGCCCCAGCATTTT. The entire variable domain, with the rest obtained from reference TRBV19 and TRBJ1-5, is as follows: DGGITQSPKYLFRKEGQNVTLSCEQNLNHDAMYWYRQDPGQGLRLIYYSQIVNDFQKGDIAEGYSVSREKKESFPLTVTSAQKNPTAFYLCASISQGFNQPQHFGDGTRLSIL.

The V gene is TRBV5-5, the J gene TRBJ2-1; tentatively, D is TRBD1 (6 bases). Per the germline V gene, CDR1 is SGHKS and CDR2 is YYEKEE (reference sequence). With 1 base removed from V and 8 bases from J, the gap between germline ends came to 16 bases. The CDR3 has 15 residues. The CDR3 here is CASSLLDSPWDEQFF. In DNA, the CDR3 is TGTGCCAGCAGCTTGTTGGACAGCCCTTGGGATGAGCAGTTCTTC.

The table lists this clonotype with a few counts. V is TRBV6-2 or TRBV6-3 and J is TRBJ2-1; 10 bases map to TRBD2. V lost 6 bases, J lost 12 bases, and 8 bases stayed unmatched. Germline CDR1 reads MNHEY; CDR2 reads SVGEGT. The CDR3 sequence is 13 residues long. This CDR3 is CASRSGGAPRQFF. The CDR3, as DNA: TGTGCCAGCAGAAGCGGGGGGGCTCCACGGCAGTTCTTC.

This clonotype came up many times. This chain links TRBV20-1 with TRBJ1-2, with TRBD1 matching 8 bases. This CDR3 is built from 16 residues. Germline CDR1 reads DFQATT; CDR2 reads SNEGSKA (reference sequence). V lost 3 bases, J lost 3 bases, and 12 bases stayed unmatched. CDR3 sequence: CSASGRAGGLDYGYTF. The CDR3 DNA sequence: TGCAGTGCTAGTGGGAGGGCAGGGGGCTTGGACTATGGCTACACCTTC.

This clonotype was counted between two and nine times. The chain is built from TRBV5-1 and TRBJ2-7; no reliable D call. Trimming stripped 4 bases from V and 3 bases from J, with 14 bases between. The CDR3 sequence is 14 residues long. From germline, CDR1 is SGHRS and CDR2 YFSETQ. CDR3 in DNA: TGCGCCAGCAGCACGATCATCGGTAGCTACGAGCAGTACTTC. Translation gives CASSTIIGSYEQYF.

As concerns this clonotype: A read error may account for a junction end that differs from germline. The V call is TRBV12-3 or TRBV12-4, the J call TRBJ2-2; weak D call: TRBD1 (5 bases). The length of the CDR3 is 13 residues. The CDR3, as DNA: TGTGCCAGCAGGTTAGGGGATACCGGGGAGCTGTTTTTT. Translation gives CASRLGDTGELFF.

The V gene is TRBV9, the J gene TRBJ2-1, with TRBD1 as a possible D gene (5 bases). This CDR3 region has 14 residues. V lost 7 bases, J lost 0 bases, and 11 bases lay in between. Germline lookup yields CDR1 SGDLS and CDR2 YYNGEE. The CDR3: CASAATVSYNEQFF. CDR3 nucleotides: TGTGCCAGCGCCGCGACAGTCTCCTACAATGAGCAGTTCTTC.